Given below is one T cell receptor beta chain in context. This sample was taken from a study of blood T cell repertoires in COVID-19. Study-level background: COVID-19 samples collected from the United States, Italy and Spain covered acute and convalescent phases. PBMCs, B-cell-depleted T cells, or T cells provided the cDNA or gDNA that made up the material.

Trimming took 3 bases from V and 6 from J, leaving 8 bases between them. The germline V gene has CDR1 GTSNPN and CDR2 SVGIG (reference sequence). The CDR3 has 12 residues. The table came from immunoSEQ multiplex PCR; TCRdb's copy has only in-frame clones and leaves some out. Of some 270,000 clones detected, around 90% appear once; the ten largest clones hold around 2.1%. The origin of this receptor is a man aged 45-65 years with acute or convalescent COVID-19. The chain combines TRBV30 with TRBJ2-2; no reliable D call. Specimen: peripheral blood. The CDR3 loop is CAWRRSAGELFF. The CDR3 DNA follows: TGTGCCTGGAGAAGGAGCGCCGGGGAGCTGTTTTTT.